Included here is one T cell receptor (beta chain) sequence, with context. Its antigen is unidentified. Repertoires were generated with immunoSEQ multiplex PCR, while TCRdb's copy carries only in-frame clones and drops some. Of fewer than 20,000 clones listed, approximately 92% are singletons. The sample is drawn from a study of T cell clones after liver transplantation. Whole-study context: Until 12-24 months post-transplant, subjects got standard immunosuppression and no induction. Study observations and caveats: Graft donor-reactive T cells possibly entered the graft instead of undergoing deletion.

This CDR3 has 20 amino acids. In germline, CDR1 is SGHVS, CDR2 FQNEAQ. With 4 bases clipped from V and 1 base from J, the junction kept 18 bases outside the gene matches. Sequencing used CD8+ T cells from blood, obtained around 45 months after liver transplant. The sequence was collected from a human patient who received a liver transplant. The graft donor may account for some of the T cells. The rearrangement links TRBV7-8 to TRBJ2-1, with TRBD2 identical over 8 bases. In DNA form, the CDR3 reads TGTGCCAGCAGCTACCCTCAGCCCCCTAGCGGGTCTGATTCCTACAATGAGCAGTTCTTC. Protein product: CASSYPQPPSGSDSYNEQFF.